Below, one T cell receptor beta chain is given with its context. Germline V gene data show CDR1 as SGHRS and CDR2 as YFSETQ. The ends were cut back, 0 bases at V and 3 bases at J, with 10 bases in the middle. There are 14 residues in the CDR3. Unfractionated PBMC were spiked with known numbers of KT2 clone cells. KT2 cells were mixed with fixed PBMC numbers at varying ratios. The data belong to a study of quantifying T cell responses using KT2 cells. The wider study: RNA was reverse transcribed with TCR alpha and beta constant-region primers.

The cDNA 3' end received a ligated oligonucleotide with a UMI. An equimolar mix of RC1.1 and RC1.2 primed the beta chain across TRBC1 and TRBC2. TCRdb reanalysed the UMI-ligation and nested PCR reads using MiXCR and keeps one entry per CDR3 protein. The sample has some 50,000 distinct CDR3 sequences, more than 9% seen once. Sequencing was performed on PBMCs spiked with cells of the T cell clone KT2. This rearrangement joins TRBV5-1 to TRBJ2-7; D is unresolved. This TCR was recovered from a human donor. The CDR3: CASSLGTDNYEQYF. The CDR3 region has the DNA TGCGCCAGCAGCTTGGGAACAGATAACTACGAGCAGTACTTC.